This TCR beta chain was captured by sequencing in a study of blood T cell repertoires in COVID-19. Overall study context: Donors in the United States, Italy and Spain gave samples during acute or convalescent COVID-19. From T cells, B-cell-depleted T cells, or PBMCs came the material, which was cDNA or gDNA.

In the original processing: Estimated nucleated cell counts came from reference gene primer amplification. Measured with immunoSEQ multiplex PCR; TCRdb has only the in-frame clones, and not every one. V and J calls and clone size are copied from that table; D and trimming were computed from the DNA. In the table there are more than 250,000 clones, approximately 88% of which are singletons. This CDR3 comprises 18 residues. Trimming took off 2 bases at V and 0 bases at J, with 16 bases between the two ends. CDR1 SGHVS and CDR2 FNYEAQ come from the germline V gene. It was during active infection that Seattle patients were enrolled and then longitudinally followed.

The chain is built from TRBV7-6 and TRBJ2-2; D is possibly TRBD2 (6 bases). Sequencing was done on a sample of peripheral blood. This receptor was identified in a woman in her twenties or thirties with COVID-19, enrolled during active disease. This CDR3 is CASSLWDLPRSNTGELFF. The CDR3 DNA reads TGTGCCAGCAGCTTATGGGACTTACCACGGTCGAACACCGGGGAGCTGTTTTTT. Full variable domain (outside the CDR3, taken from reference TRBV7-6 and TRBJ2-2): GAGVSQSPRYKVTKRGQDVALRCDPISGHVSLYWYRQALGQGPEFLTYFNYEAQQDKSGLPNDRFSAERPEGSISTLTIQRTEQRDSAMYRCASSLWDLPRSNTGELFFGEGSRLTVL.